This TCR beta chain was captured in a study of beta chain features in type 1 diabetes. Broader study findings: Moderately but significantly shorter TCRB CDR3s were found in Type 1 diabetes patients in all four CD4+ subsets.

About this clone: Antigen: not known.

The V and J ends lost 3 bases and 1 base respectively, with 9 bases between them. The CDR3 consists of 15 residues. From germline, CDR1 is LNHDA and CDR2 SQIVND (reference sequence). Sequenced material consisted of expressed TCRB transcripts (all of the isolated RNA was reverse transcribed). Generated by immunoSEQ multiplex PCR, the TCRdb table keeps only in-frame clones and is missing some. Among hundreds of thousands of clones, about a tenth were seen once, and the ten largest hold about 1%. This rearrangement joins TRBV19 to TRBJ2-2; weak D call: TRBD2 (6 bases). Sequenced material: central memory CD4+ T cells from blood. The clonotype originates from a man aged 25-45 years with type 1 diabetes. In DNA form, the CDR3 reads TGTGCCAGTAGTATGCCAGCGGGGAACACCGGGGAGCTGTTTTTT. Amino acids: CASSMPAGNTGELFF.